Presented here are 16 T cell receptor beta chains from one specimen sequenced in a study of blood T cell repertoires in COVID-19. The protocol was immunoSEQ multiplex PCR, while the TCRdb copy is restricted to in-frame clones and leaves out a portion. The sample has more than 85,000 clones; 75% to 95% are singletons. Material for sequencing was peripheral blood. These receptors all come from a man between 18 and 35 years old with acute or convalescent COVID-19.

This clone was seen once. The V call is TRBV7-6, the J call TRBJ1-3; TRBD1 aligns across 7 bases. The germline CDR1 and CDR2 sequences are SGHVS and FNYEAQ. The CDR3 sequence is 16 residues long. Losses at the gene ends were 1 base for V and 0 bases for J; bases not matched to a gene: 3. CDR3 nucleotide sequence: TGTGCCAGCAGCTTAGTCACAGGGGCCTCTGGAAACACCATATATTTT. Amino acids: CASSLVTGASGNTIYF.

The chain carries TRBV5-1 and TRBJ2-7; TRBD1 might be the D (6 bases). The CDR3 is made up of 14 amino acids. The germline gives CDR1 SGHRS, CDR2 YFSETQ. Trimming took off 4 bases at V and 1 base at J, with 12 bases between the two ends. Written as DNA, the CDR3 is TGCGCCAGCAGCGAAACAGGGAATTCCTACGAGCAGTACTTC. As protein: CASSETGNSYEQYF.

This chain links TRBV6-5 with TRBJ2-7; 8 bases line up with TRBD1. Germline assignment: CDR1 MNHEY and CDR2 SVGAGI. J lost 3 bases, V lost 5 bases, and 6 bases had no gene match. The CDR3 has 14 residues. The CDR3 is CASSPGTGRYEQYF. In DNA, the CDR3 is TGTGCCAGCAGTCCCGGGACAGGCCGCTACGAGCAGTACTTC.

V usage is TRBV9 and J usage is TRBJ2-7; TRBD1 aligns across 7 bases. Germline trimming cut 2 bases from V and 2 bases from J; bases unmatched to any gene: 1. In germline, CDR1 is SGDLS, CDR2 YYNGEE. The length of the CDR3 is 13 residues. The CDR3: CASSVGQTYEQYF. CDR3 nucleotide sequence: TGTGCCAGCAGCGTGGGACAGACCTACGAGCAGTACTTC.

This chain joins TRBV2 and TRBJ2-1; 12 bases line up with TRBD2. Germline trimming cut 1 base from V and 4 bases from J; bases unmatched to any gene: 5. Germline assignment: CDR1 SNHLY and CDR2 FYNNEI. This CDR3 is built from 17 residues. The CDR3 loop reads CASSEVWLAGGYNEQFF. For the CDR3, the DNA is TGTGCCAGCAGTGAAGTGTGGCTAGCGGGAGGGTACAATGAGCAGTTCTTC.

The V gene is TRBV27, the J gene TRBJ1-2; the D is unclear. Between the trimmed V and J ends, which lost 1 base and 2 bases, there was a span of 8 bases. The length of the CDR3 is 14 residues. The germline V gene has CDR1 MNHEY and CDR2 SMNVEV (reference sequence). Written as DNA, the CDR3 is TGTGCCAGCAGTTTATTACCAGGAAACTATGGCTACACCTTC. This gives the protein CASSLLPGNYGYTF.

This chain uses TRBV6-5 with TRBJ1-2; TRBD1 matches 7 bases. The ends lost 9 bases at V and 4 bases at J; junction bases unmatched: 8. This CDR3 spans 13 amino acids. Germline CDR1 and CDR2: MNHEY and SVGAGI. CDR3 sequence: CASLKGQSYGYTF. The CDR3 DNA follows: TGTGCCAGTTTAAAGGGACAGAGCTATGGCTACACCTTC.

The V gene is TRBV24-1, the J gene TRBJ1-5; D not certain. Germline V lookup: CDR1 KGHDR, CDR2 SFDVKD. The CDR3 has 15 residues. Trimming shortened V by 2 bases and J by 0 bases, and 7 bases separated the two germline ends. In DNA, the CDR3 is TGTGCCACCAGTGATTCCAACTATAGCAATCAGCCCCAGCATTTT. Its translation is CATSDSNYSNQPQHF.

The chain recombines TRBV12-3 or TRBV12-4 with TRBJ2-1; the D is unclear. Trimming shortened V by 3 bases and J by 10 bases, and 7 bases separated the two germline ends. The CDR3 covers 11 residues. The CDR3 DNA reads TGTGCCAGCAGTTTTCTGCGGGAGCAGTTCTTC. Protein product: CASSFLREQFF.

The CDR3, as DNA: TGCAGCGTGGACAGACAGGGGGACAATGGCTACACCTTC. Translation gives CSVDRQGDNGYTF. The J gene is TRBJ1-2, the V gene TRBV29-1; 9 nucleotides line up with TRBD1. The trim removed 6 bases at V and 6 bases at J, leaving 8 bases unmatched. This CDR3 comprises 13 residues. Germline V gives CDR1 SQVTM, CDR2 ANQGSEA.

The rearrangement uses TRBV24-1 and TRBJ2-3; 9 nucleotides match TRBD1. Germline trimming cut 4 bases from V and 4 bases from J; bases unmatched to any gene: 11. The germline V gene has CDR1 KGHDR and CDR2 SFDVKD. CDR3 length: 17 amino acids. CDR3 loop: CATSESKPGQGPDTQYF. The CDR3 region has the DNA TGTGCCACCAGTGAATCGAAACCGGGACAGGGTCCAGATACGCAGTATTTT.

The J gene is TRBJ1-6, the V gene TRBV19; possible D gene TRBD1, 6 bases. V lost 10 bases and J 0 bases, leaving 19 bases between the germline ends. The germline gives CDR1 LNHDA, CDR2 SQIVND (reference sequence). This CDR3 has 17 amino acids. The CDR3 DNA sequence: TGTGCCACCTCCCAGGGGACATCGAGCTCCTATAATTCACCCCTCCACTTT. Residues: CATSQGTSSSYNSPLHF. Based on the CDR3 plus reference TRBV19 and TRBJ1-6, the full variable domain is DGGITQSPKYLFRKEGQNVTLSCEQNLNHDAMYWYRQDPGQGLRLIYYSQIVNDFQKGDIAEGYSVSREKKESFPLTVTSAQKNPTAFYLCATSQGTSSSYNSPLHFGNGTRLTVT.

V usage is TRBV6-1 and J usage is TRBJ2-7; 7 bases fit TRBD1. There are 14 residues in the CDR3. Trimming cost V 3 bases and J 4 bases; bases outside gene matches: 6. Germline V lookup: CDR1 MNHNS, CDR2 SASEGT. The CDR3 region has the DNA TGTGCCAGCAGTGACGGGACAGAGCTTTACGAGCAGTACTTC. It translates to CASSDGTELYEQYF.

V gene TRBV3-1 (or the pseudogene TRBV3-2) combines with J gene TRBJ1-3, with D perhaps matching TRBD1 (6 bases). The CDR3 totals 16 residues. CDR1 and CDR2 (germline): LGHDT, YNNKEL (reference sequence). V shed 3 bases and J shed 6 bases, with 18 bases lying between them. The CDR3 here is CASSHYATGGKNTIYF. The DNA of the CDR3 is TGTGCCAGCAGCCATTACGCGACGGGGGGCAAAAACACCATATATTTT.

In DNA, the CDR3 is TGTGCCAGCAGTTACGACCGGGGGAACACTGAAGCTTTCTTT. As protein: CASSYDRGNTEAFF. This chain connects TRBV6-5 to TRBJ1-1; D is undetermined. Deletions cut 2 bases from V and 1 base from J, with 8 bases between. Germline lookup yields CDR1 MNHEY and CDR2 SVGAGI. CDR3 length: 14 amino acids.

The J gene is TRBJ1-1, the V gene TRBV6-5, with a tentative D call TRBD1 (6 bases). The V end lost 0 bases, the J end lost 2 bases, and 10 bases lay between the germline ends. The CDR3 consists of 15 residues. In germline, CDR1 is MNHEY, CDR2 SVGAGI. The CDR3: CASSYSTGINTEAFF. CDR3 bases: TGTGCCAGCAGTTACTCGACAGGTATTAACACTGAAGCTTTCTTT.